Detailed here is one T cell receptor beta chain. Its antigen is unidentified. CD8+ and CD4+ blood T cells underwent TCR beta sequencing. Negative isolation was used for CD8+ and CD4+ T cells, and FACS enrichment was applied to TEMRA cells. This specimen comes from a study of CD8 T cells in Susac syndrome. The study's findings and limits: The study admitted that it had a relatively small number of individuals in its TCR sequencing and HLA analysis.

This CDR3 contains 15 residues. The germline V gene has CDR1 SEHNR and CDR2 FQNEAQ (reference sequence). Trimming pared 4 bases from V and 0 bases from J, leaving 10 bases between. Reverse transcription of roughly 0.5 to 1 ug RNA was carried out with random hexamers. The CDR3 of TCR beta was amplified by immunoSEQ multiplex PCR across 54 Vbeta and 13 Jbeta. TCRdb processed the immunoSEQ multiplex PCR reads anew with MiXCR; each CDR3 protein has one entry. The table has 150,000 to 200,000 distinct CDR3 sequences, 93% seen once; the top ten hold roughly 0.096%. The clonotype was recovered from a human donor in good health. The sequenced material came from CD4+ T cells from PBMCs. The chain uses TRBV7-9 and TRBJ2-4; D is perhaps TRBD1 (5 bases). The CDR3 nucleotides read TGTGCCAGCAGCTATGCGACAGTAGCCAAAAACATTCAGTACTTC. This gives the protein CASSYATVAKNIQYF.